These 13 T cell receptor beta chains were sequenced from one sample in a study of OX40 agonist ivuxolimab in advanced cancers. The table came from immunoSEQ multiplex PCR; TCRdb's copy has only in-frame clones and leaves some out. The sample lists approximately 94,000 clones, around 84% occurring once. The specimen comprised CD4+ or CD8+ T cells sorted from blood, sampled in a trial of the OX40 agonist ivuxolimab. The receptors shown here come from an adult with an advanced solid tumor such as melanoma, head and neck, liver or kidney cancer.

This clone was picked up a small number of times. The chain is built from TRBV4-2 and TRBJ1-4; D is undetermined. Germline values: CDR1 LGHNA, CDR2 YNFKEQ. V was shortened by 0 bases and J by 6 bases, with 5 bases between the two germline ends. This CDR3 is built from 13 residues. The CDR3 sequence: CASSQEGYEKLFF. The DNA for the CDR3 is TGTGCCAGCAGCCAAGAAGGGTATGAAAAACTGTTTTTT.

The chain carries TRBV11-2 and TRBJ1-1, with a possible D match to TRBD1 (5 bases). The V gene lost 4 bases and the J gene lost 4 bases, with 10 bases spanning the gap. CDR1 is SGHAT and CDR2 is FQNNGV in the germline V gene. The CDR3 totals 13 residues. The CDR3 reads CASSSLGGTEAFF. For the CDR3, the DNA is TGTGCCAGCAGCTCCCTTGGGGGCACTGAAGCTTTCTTT.

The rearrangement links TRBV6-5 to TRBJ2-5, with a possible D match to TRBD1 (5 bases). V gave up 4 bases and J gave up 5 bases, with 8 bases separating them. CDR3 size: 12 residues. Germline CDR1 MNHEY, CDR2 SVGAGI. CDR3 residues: CASSSSGETQYF. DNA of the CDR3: TGTGCCAGCAGTTCCTCAGGGGAGACCCAGTACTTC.

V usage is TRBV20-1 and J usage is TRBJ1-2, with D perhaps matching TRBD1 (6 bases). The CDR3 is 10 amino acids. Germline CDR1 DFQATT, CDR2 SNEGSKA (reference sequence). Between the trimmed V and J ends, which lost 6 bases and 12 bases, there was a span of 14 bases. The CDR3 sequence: CSAVTGRNTF. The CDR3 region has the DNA TGCAGTGCCGTTACAGGGCGCAACACCTTC.

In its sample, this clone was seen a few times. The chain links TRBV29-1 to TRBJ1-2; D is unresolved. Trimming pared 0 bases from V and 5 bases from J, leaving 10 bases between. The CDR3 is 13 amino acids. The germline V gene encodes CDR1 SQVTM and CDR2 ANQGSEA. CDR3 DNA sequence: TGCAGCGTTGAAGATCCCAGTCGATATGGCTACACCTTC. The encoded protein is CSVEDPSRYGYTF.

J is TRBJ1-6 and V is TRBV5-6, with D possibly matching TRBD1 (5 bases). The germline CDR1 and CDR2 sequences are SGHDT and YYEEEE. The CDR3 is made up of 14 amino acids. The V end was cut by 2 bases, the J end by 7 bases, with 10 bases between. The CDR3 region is CASSFGGGNSPLHF. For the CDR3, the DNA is TGTGCCAGCAGCTTCGGGGGAGGGAATTCACCCCTCCACTTT.

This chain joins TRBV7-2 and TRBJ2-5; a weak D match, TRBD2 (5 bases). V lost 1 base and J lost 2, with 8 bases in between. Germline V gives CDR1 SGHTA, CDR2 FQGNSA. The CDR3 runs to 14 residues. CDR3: CASSLGAVQETQYF. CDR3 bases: TGTGCCAGCAGCTTAGGAGCGGTGCAAGAGACCCAGTACTTC.

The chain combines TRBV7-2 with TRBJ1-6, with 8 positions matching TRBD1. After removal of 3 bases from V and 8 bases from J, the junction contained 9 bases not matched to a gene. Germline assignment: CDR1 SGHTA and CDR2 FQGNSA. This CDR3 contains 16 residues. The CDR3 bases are TGTGCCAGCAGCTTGCAGGGGGCATTCGTTGATTCACCCCTCCACTTT. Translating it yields CASSLQGAFVDSPLHF.

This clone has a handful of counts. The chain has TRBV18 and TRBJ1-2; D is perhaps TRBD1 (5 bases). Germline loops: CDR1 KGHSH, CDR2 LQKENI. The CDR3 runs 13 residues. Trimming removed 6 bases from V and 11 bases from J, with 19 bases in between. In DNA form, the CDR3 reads TGTGCCAGCTCTCTACTCCGGGACGGAGATTACACCTTC. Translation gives CASSLLRDGDYTF.

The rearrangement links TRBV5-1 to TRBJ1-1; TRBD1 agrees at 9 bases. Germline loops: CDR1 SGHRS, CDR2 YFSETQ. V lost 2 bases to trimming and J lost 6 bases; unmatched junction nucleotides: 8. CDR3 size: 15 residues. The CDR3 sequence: CASSFRQGVSPEAFF. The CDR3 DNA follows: TGCGCCAGCAGCTTCAGACAGGGGGTAAGCCCTGAAGCTTTCTTT. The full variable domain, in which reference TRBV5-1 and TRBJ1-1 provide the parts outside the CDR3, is KAGVTQTPRYLIKTRGQQVTLSCSPISGHRSVSWYQQTPGQGLQFLFEYFSETQRNKGNFPGRFSGRQFSNSRSEMNVSTLELGDSALYLCASSFRQGVSPEAFFGQGTRLTVV.

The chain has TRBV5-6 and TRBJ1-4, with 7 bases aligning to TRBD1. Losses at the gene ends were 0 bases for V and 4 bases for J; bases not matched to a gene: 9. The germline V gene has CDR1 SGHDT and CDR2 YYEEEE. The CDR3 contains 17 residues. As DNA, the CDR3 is TGTGCCAGCAGCTTGGATCAAGGGGGCTTTCTTAATGAAAAACTGTTTTTT. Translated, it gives CASSLDQGGFLNEKLFF.

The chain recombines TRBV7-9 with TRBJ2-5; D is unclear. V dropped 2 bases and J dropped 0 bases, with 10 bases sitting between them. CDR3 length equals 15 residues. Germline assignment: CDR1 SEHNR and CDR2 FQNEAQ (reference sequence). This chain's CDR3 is CASSLRRSYQETQYF. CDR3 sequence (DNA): TGTGCCAGCAGCTTACGCAGATCGTACCAAGAGACCCAGTACTTC.

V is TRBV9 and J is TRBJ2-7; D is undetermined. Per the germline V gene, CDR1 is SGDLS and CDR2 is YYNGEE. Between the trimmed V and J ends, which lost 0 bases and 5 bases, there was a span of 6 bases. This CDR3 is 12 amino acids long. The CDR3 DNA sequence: TGTGCCAGCAGCGTAGCGGGCCACGAGCAGTACTTC. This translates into CASSVAGHEQYF.